Presented here are 22 T cell receptor beta chains from one specimen sequenced in a study of blood T cells in healthy people across ages. A second about 6 to 12 cycle PCR used barcoded and J-beta primers. One entry per CDR3 protein results from TCRdb running MiXCR on the 5' RACE reads. Here the sample spans approximately 1,000,000 distinct CDR3 sequences, 45% being singletons. The sequenced sample was blood. The origin of the receptors is a woman aged 60-75 years in good health.

This clonotype was seen a few times. The chain combines TRBV7-3 with TRBJ2-3; perhaps TRBD2 as D (6 bases). Deletions cut 2 bases from V and 9 bases from J, with 24 bases between. CDR1 and CDR2 from the germline V gene are SGHTA and FQGTGA. This CDR3 spans 17 amino acids. The CDR3 DNA follows: TGTGCCAGCAGCTTAGGGGGATCCGGGACTGTTTCTCGGACGCAGTATTTT. As protein: CASSLGGSGTVSRTQYF.

The V and J genes are TRBV20-1 and TRBJ2-3; possible D gene TRBD2, 5 bases. Trimming took 1 base from V and 2 from J, leaving 10 bases between them. Germline assignment: CDR1 DFQATT and CDR2 SNEGSKA (reference sequence). The CDR3 sequence is 14 residues long. CDR3 coding DNA: TGCAGTGCTAGAGGAGGGCTCCTCACAGATACGCAGTATTTT. Encoded protein: CSARGGLLTDTQYF.

This clonotype was counted between two and nine times. The rearrangement uses TRBV20-1 and TRBJ2-5; D might be TRBD1 (8 bases). The CDR3 length is 16 residues. V was clipped by 4 bases and J by 2 bases, with 20 bases between them. Germline-derived CDR1 and CDR2 are DFQATT and SNEGSKA (reference sequence). The CDR3 reads CSATDRGGDRQETQYF. As DNA, the CDR3 is TGCAGTGCTACAGACAGGGGAGGGGACCGGCAAGAGACCCAGTACTTC.

The chain carries TRBV29-1 and TRBJ2-2, with 7 bases lining up with TRBD2. The CDR3 runs to 13 residues. Per germline, CDR1 SQVTM and CDR2 ANQGSEA. The CDR3 DNA follows: TGCAGTCCAGAGCGGGGCGTCCCCGGGGAGCTGTTTTTT. Protein: CSPERGVPGELFF.

This clonotype was seen more than once but under ten times. The rearrangement uses TRBV24-1 and TRBJ1-1; no clear D gene. The V gene's germline CDR1 is KGHDR and CDR2 SFDVKD. Trimming shortened V by 5 bases and J by 7 bases, and 13 bases separated the two germline ends. This CDR3 has 13 residues. The CDR3 loop reads CATSGPSGGEAFF. The CDR3 DNA is TGTGCCACCAGTGGGCCTTCCGGAGGTGAAGCTTTCTTT.

This clonotype showed up many times. The V call is TRBV28, the J call TRBJ2-7; 9 bases match TRBD2. J lost 3 bases, V lost 9 bases, and 6 bases had no gene match. Germline lookup yields CDR1 MDHEN and CDR2 SYDVKM. This CDR3 comprises 13 residues. The CDR3 DNA sequence: TGTGCCAGTTATTCGACTAGCGGCTACGAGCAGTACTTC. This codes for CASYSTSGYEQYF.

The chain has TRBV7-9 and TRBJ2-3; 7 bases match TRBD2. The CDR3 covers 16 residues. The germline gives CDR1 SEHNR, CDR2 FQNEAQ (reference sequence). V shed 5 bases and J 1 base; nucleotides not matched to a gene: 9. CDR3 loop: CASSPPGLVGTDTQYF. The CDR3 region has the DNA TGTGCCAGCAGCCCTCCAGGACTAGTTGGCACAGATACGCAGTATTTT.

The chain employs TRBV7-3 and TRBJ2-7, with D uncertain. Trimming cost V 1 base and J 2 bases, with 9 bases left between them. Per germline, CDR1 SGHTA and CDR2 FQGTGA. This CDR3 has 14 residues. The CDR3 nucleotides read TGTGCCAGCAGCTTAAGGCCCCTCCCCTACGAGCAGTACTTC. Translating it yields CASSLRPLPYEQYF. The whole variable domain, filled in from reference TRBV7-3 and TRBJ2-7, reads GAGVSQTPSNKVTEKGKYVELRCDPISGHTALYWYRQSLGQGPEFLIYFQGTGAADDSGLPNDRFFAVRPEGSVSTLKIQRTERGDSAVYLCASSLRPLPYEQYFGPGTRLTVT.

The J gene is TRBJ2-1, the V gene TRBV10-2; 8 nucleotides line up with TRBD2. V dropped 4 bases and J dropped 2; count of bases not matched to a gene: 13. The CDR3 covers 18 residues. CDR1 WSHSY and CDR2 SAAADI come from the germline V gene. The CDR3 loop is CASSGAGAGGLTYNEQFF. The CDR3 DNA reads TGCGCCAGCAGTGGGGCCGGGGCGGGAGGCCTCACCTACAATGAGCAGTTCTTC.

The rearrangement links TRBV21-1 to TRBJ2-5. TRBV21-1 counts as a pseudogene. The CDR3 is 13 residues long. The CDR3 DNA follows: TGTGCCAGCAGCAGAAAGATCCAAGAGACCCAGTACTTC. Translation: CASSRKIQETQYF.

This rearrangement joins TRBV6-1 to TRBJ1-1, with D tentatively TRBD1 (5 bases). Germline CDR1 MNHNS, CDR2 SASEGT. This CDR3 region has 15 residues. Trimming stripped 4 bases from V and 4 bases from J, with 16 bases between. CDR3 nucleotides: TGTGCCAGCAGTGGGGGGACGACATTAGTCACTGAAGCTTTCTTT. It specifies CASSGGTTLVTEAFF.

This clonotype occurred a few times. The V call is TRBV5-1, the J call TRBJ1-5; D is perhaps TRBD1 (5 bases). Trimming stripped 0 bases from V and 5 bases from J, with 9 bases between. This CDR3 is built from 14 residues. Germline CDR1 SGHRS, CDR2 YFSETQ. CDR3 DNA sequence: TGCGCCAGCAGCTTGGCCCAGGGCGATCAGCCCCAGCATTTT. Its protein product is CASSLAQGDQPQHF.

The genes are TRBV10-3 and TRBJ2-7; 10 bases are a match to TRBD2. The V gene's germline CDR1 is ENHRY and CDR2 SYGVKD. Losses at the gene ends were 6 bases for V and 3 bases for J; bases not matched to a gene: 5. This CDR3 has 14 residues. This CDR3 reads CAIREGTSDYEQYF. The CDR3 DNA is TGTGCCATCAGGGAGGGGACTAGCGACTACGAGCAGTACTTC.

J is TRBJ2-5 and V is TRBV5-6; D might be TRBD1 (6 bases). CDR3 length equals 15 residues. V was clipped by 0 bases and J by 1 base, with 10 bases between them. Germline lookup yields CDR1 SGHDT and CDR2 YYEEEE. The chain's CDR3 is CASSLDDRSQETQYF. As DNA, the CDR3 is TGTGCCAGCAGCTTGGACGACAGGAGCCAAGAGACCCAGTACTTC. The complete variable domain, with remaining parts taken from reference TRBV5-6 and TRBJ2-5, reads DAGVTQSPTHLIKTRGQQVTLRCSPKSGHDTVSWYQQALGQGPQFIFQYYEEEERQRGNFPDRFSGHQFPNYSSELNVNALLLGDSALYLCASSLDDRSQETQYFGPGTRLLVL.

The CDR3 DNA sequence: TGTGCCACCAGTGATACGGTGGGATCTACAGATACGCAGTATTTT. It translates to CATSDTVGSTDTQYF. This chain connects TRBV24-1 to TRBJ2-3; D gene unclear. Between the trimmed V and J ends, which lost 3 bases and 3 bases, there was a span of 12 bases. CDR1 is KGHDR, CDR2 SFDVKD, per germline. CDR3 length: 15 amino acids.

This clonotype has only a few counts. This chain links TRBV5-1 with TRBJ2-7, with 10 bases lining up with TRBD1. The J call may be in error: the DNA end matches TRBJ2-5 better. The germline V gene encodes CDR1 SGHRS and CDR2 YFSETQ. The CDR3 is 16 amino acids. DNA for the CDR3: TGCGCCAGCAGCGCCCCCCGGGACAGGGGATTGGAGACCCAGTACTTC. Translation: CASSAPRDRGLETQYF.

The gene calls are TRBV21-1 and TRBJ2-7; the table's D call, TRBD2, has no DNA check behind it. TRBV21-1 is termed a pseudogene. The CDR3 covers 16 residues. This chain's CDR3 is CASTRGREGQSYEQYF. DNA of the CDR3: TGTGCCAGCACCAGGGGGCGGGAGGGCCAGTCCTACGAGCAGTACTTC.

The CDR3 DNA follows: TGTGCCAGCAACCTTTTGGGCACTGAAGCTTTCTTT. As protein: CASNLLGTEAFF. The V call is TRBV6-2 or TRBV6-3, the J call TRBJ1-1; D ambiguous. The CDR3 is 12 residues long. Deletions cut 7 bases from V and 4 bases from J, with 10 bases between. Germline CDR1 reads MNHEY; CDR2 reads SVGEGT.

In its sample, this clonotype was seen a few times. CDR3 coding DNA: TGTGCCATCAGTGAGGAGGGGTCTAACTATGGCTACACCTTC. Protein: CAISEEGSNYGYTF. The chain has TRBV10-3 and TRBJ1-2; possible D gene TRBD1, 5 bases. Trimming left V 2 bases short and J 0 bases short, with 7 bases between. Germline V gene data show CDR1 as ENHRY and CDR2 as SYGVKD. This CDR3 is built from 14 residues.

This clonotype was seen just once. The chain has TRBV7-2 and TRBJ2-5, with D perhaps matching TRBD2 (6 bases). The tail of the sequence fits TRBJ2-7 better, so the J call may be wrong. The CDR3 contains 13 residues. Germline assignment: CDR1 SGHTA and CDR2 FQGNSA. In DNA form, the CDR3 reads TGTGCCAGCAGGGGAGCCGGGAGCTACGAGCAGTACTTC. Translation: CASRGAGSYEQYF.

The V and J genes are TRBV7-3 and TRBJ2-1, with no clear D. The CDR3 has 16 amino acids. The germline V gene has CDR1 SGHTA and CDR2 FQGTGA. The V end lost 0 bases, the J end lost 0 bases, and 9 bases lay between the germline ends. CDR3 nucleotides: TGTGCCAGCAGCTTAACTAGCCTTCGCTCCTACAATGAGCAGTTCTTC. This sequence encodes CASSLTSLRSYNEQFF.

V usage is TRBV5-1 and J usage is TRBJ1-4, with D perhaps TRBD1 (5 bases). Trimming took off 1 base at V and 3 bases at J, with 10 bases between the two ends. The CDR3 loop spans 15 amino acids. Germline CDR1 and CDR2: SGHRS and YFSETQ. The CDR3 bases are TGCGCCAGCAGCTTGACAGGCCGGTCTAATGAAAAACTGTTTTTT. This translates into CASSLTGRSNEKLFF.